A few counts support the clone carrying this TCR beta chain. Its antigen is still unknown. Deletions cut 6 bases from V and 7 bases from J, with 16 bases between. The CDR3 has 14 amino acids. Each CDR3 protein is one row after TCRdb ran MiXCR on the RT-PCR reads. This sample has 540,000 or so distinct CDR3 sequences, with roughly 13% found just once. The sample is drawn from a study of response to subunit inactivated influenza vaccine. Study-wide findings and caveats: Authors suggested that a seasonal influenza vaccination recruits few new T cells each time.

The rearrangement uses TRBV12-3 or TRBV12-4 and TRBJ2-1, with D possibly being TRBD2 (6 bases). The sequencing used PBMCs from blood, collected 45 days after vaccination. This TCR derives from a man aged 50-60 years who received an inactivated influenza vaccine. This CDR3 reads CASSPDTGVNEQFF. CDR3 DNA: TGTGCCAGCAGCCCAGACACGGGAGTGAATGAGCAGTTCTTC.